This T cell receptor beta chain was identified during a study of blood T cell repertoires in COVID-19. Overall study: Italy, Spain and the United States were the sources of the convalescent and acute COVID-19 samples.

Trimming took 2 bases from V and 2 from J; bases not matched to a gene: 4. Looked up from germline, CDR1 is SGHRS and CDR2 is YFSETQ. The CDR3 runs to 15 residues. TCRdb's copy holds only in-frame clones and misses some; the assay was immunoSEQ multiplex PCR. The sample yields roughly 260,000 clones, roughly 85% seen once. This TCR was recovered from a middle-aged woman who had been exposed to COVID-19. The sequenced sample was PBMCs or T cells enriched from blood (not recorded which). The rearrangement uses TRBV5-1 and TRBJ1-3, with 7 bases matching TRBD1. Here the CDR3 reads CASSLPDRPGNTIYF. The CDR3 nucleotides are TGCGCCAGCAGCTTACCGGACAGGCCTGGAAACACCATATATTTT.